The 5 T cell receptor beta chains reported below all come from one sample, sequenced in a study of shared clonotypes between healthy human individuals. Produced via immunoSEQ multiplex PCR; TCRdb's table is partial and in-frame only. The profile shows just over 2,000,000 clones, roughly 94% of them singletons. Sequenced sample: naive CD4+ T cells sorted from blood. Subset in this sample: CD45RA+ positively selected. The receptors originated from a man younger than 30 in good health.

This sequence joins TRBV28 and TRBJ1-1; the D gene is possibly TRBD1 (5 bases). V shed 5 bases and J shed 6 bases, with 13 bases lying between them. Germline V lookup: CDR1 MDHEN, CDR2 SYDVKM. The CDR3 extends over 13 amino acids. In DNA form, the CDR3 reads TGTGCCAGCAGTCCCAGTGGGGGTGCTGAAGCTTTCTTT. Residues: CASSPSGGAEAFF.

This clone was observed once. V gene TRBV7-9 combines with J gene TRBJ2-7, with TRBD1 as a possible D gene (6 bases). The germline gives CDR1 SEHNR, CDR2 FQNEAQ (reference sequence). This CDR3 has 14 residues. Trimming left V 2 bases short and J 5 bases short, with 13 bases between. The CDR3 spells CASSLRQGYNEQYF. CDR3 nucleotide sequence: TGTGCCAGCAGCTTACGGCAGGGGTACAACGAGCAGTACTTC.

This chain connects TRBV9 to TRBJ2-3; D is perhaps TRBD2 (6 bases). The germline CDR1 and CDR2 sequences are SGDLS and YYNGEE. Trimming left V 4 bases short and J 3 bases short, with 18 bases between. The CDR3 length is 16 residues. CDR3 amino acids: CASSLRLGEATDTQYF. The CDR3 region has the DNA TGTGCCAGCAGCCTCCGTCTGGGGGAGGCGACAGATACGCAGTATTTT.

This clone was picked up one time. This chain joins TRBV7-9 and TRBJ1-6, with D maybe TRBD1 (5 bases). CDR3 size: 12 residues. The germline CDR1 and CDR2 sequences are SEHNR and FQNEAQ (reference sequence). V dropped 4 bases and J dropped 9 bases, with 7 bases sitting between them. CDR3 in amino acids: CASSSTASPLHF. CDR3 bases: TGTGCCAGCAGCTCGACAGCTTCACCCCTCCACTTT.

The chain employs TRBV7-9 and TRBJ2-1, with no clear D. The germline CDR1 and CDR2 sequences are SEHNR and FQNEAQ (reference sequence). The V end was cut by 5 bases, the J end by 3 bases, with 11 bases between. The CDR3 spans 14 residues. CDR3 in amino acids: CASSRNQDYNEQFF. In DNA form, the CDR3 reads TGTGCCAGCAGCCGGAATCAGGACTACAATGAGCAGTTCTTC.